This entry is about one T cell receptor beta chain. This sample was included in a study of blood T cell repertoires in COVID-19. The overall study: PBMCs, B-cell-depleted T cells, or T cells provided the cDNA or gDNA that made up the material.

The CDR3 has 15 amino acids. Germline V gene lookup returns CDR1 LGHNT and CDR2 FRNRAP. Trimming removed 3 bases from V and 3 bases from J, with 13 bases in between. Cohort allocation depended upon clinical history that participants reported. Symptom resolution, clearance, or two negative PCRs marked the recovered donors of Cohort 3. TCRdb's copy holds only in-frame clones and misses some; the assay was immunoSEQ multiplex PCR. The sample records approximately 200,000 clones, about 88% being singletons. The source of this sequence is a woman aged 25 to 39 who had recovered from COVID-19. V gene TRBV12-5 combines with J gene TRBJ2-3; D is possibly TRBD2 (5 bases). The sequenced sample consisted of PBMCs or T cells enriched from blood (not recorded which). The CDR3 spells CASGLVPGNTDTQYF. CDR3 nucleotide sequence: TGTGCTAGTGGTTTAGTTCCGGGAAATACAGATACGCAGTATTTT.